The entry below gives a single TCR beta chain sequence along with its context. Antigen specificity is unknown. The CDR3 runs 14 residues. Germline V gene sequence: CDR1 SGHRS, CDR2 YFSETQ. Between the trimmed V and J ends, which lost 2 bases and 2 bases, there was a span of 10 bases. These data originate in a study of beta chain features in type 1 diabetes. Isolated RNA was reverse transcribed in full, so expressed TCRB transcripts were sequenced. Clones were read by immunoSEQ multiplex PCR, and TCRdb kept only the in-frame ones, dropping some. Among about 40,000 clones listed, 49% were seen once. Every donor provided one heparinised blood draw, which averaged roughly 120 mL. Study-level points and caveats: Significant though moderate, a shortening of TCRB CDR3s appeared in all four CD4+ subsets of Type 1 diabetes patients. Comparison showed that naive, central memory and Treg TCRB repertoires appeared more similar among patients than among healthy donors.

The source of this sequence is a woman aged 18-29 years in good health. The sequencing sample was made of central memory CD4+ T cells from blood. The genes are TRBV5-1 and TRBJ2-5, with D possibly being TRBD2 (5 bases). CDR3 amino acids: CASSFFGDQETQYF. CDR3 coding DNA: TGCGCCAGCAGCTTCTTCGGGGATCAAGAGACCCAGTACTTC.